This T cell receptor beta chain appears in the sequencing data of a study of T cells expressing NK-cell markers (dated by TCRdb to the early 2020s). With respect to the entire study: Three sorted T-cell subsets (CD3+CD56+NKG2C+, CD3+CD56+NKG2C- and CD3+CD56-NKG2C+) from seven to nine donors had their TCR beta-chain repertoires profiled. Libraries were sequenced as 2 x 150 bp reads on Illumina HiSeq 2000/2500, MiSeq or NextSeq. Of the eight sequenced donors, seven were found to be HCMV-seropositive and one was found to be HCMV-seronegative. Randomly selected healthy volunteers, three men and five women, were used as the eight sequenced donors. The full study reports these points: Those dominant clonotypes were again the most abundant among CD3+CD56-NKG2C+ cells in several donors, at roughly 25-65%. In six donors, the dominant CD3+CD56+NKG2C+ clonotypes were among the top 10 CD8+ clonotypes and accounted for about 1.0-7.0% of CD8+ T cells. Whether the expanded NKG2C-expressing T cell clones were specific for HCMV antigens remained unclear.

HCMV-specific IgG was detected in serum with a commercial ELISA kit to determine HCMV serostatus. Ficoll density gradient centrifugation was used to isolate peripheral blood mononuclear cells from blood. CDR1 and CDR2 are drawn from the germline V gene: SGHVS, FQNEAQ. From its cysteine to its phenylalanine, the CDR3 spans 17 amino acids. Only the protein is available. Sequencing was performed on an Illumina HiSeq 2000. TCR beta cDNA libraries were prepared using 5'RACE template switching, which introduced a universal primer site and unique molecular identifiers. Synthesis of cDNA was primed from the TCR beta constant segment and was followed by two consecutive PCR amplification steps. For the original study's pipeline: MIGEC was used to demultiplex reads and group the reads by UMI, and MiTCR was used to assemble and quantify clonotypes. Only TCR cDNA sequences supported by at least two reads were kept to exclude erroneous sequences. Downstream repertoire analysis used the tcR package, and clonotypes were matched across fractions by CDR3 nucleotide sequence plus V segment. VDJmatch was used to annotate antigen specificity against VDJdb, with one amino acid substitution in CDR3 permitted. TCRdb reprocessed the reads into one record per CDR3 protein sequence, lacking DNA. TCRdb's processing, not the authors', yielded these V and J calls. The record for this sample contains about 140,000 distinct CDR3 sequences. Jointly, the top ten make up around 12% of the sample.

In regard to this clonotype: It has no known antigen specificity.

Source material: blood T cells: a sorted CD56 or NKG2C T cell subset, CD4+ or CD8+ T cells, or bulk PBMC T cells (not recorded which). The clonotype was recovered from a man between 18 and 29 years old in good health. Donor details come from another sample of the same person, matched by shared clones. The V and J segments used are TRBV7-8 and TRBJ2-3; TCRdb's D gene call, TRBD2, goes unchecked for lack of DNA. The CDR3 reads as follows: CASSLNRLAGAEDTQYF.